Each of the 10 T cell receptor beta chains below was sequenced from the same sample in a study of T cells in Graves' hyperthyroidism and ophthalmopathy. Amplification yielded TCR beta CDR3 regions, with RNA transcripts as the source. TCR CDR3 underwent first-round RT-PCR with the HTBI primer set. A single record per CDR3 protein comes from TCRdb applying MiXCR to the multiplex PCR reads. Altogether a few hundred thousand distinct CDR3 sequences are present, more than 45% being singletons, with the ten largest covering 15% to 20%. The sample consisted of peripheral blood or thyroid tissue (not recorded which). These receptors all come from an adult woman with Graves' disease, either hyperthyroidism or ophthalmopathy (not recorded which).

This chain connects TRBV7-9 to TRBJ2-7, with TRBD1 identical over 8 bases. The J segment lost 3 bases and the V segment lost 5 bases, leaving 9 bases of the junction unmatched. The CDR3 totals 15 residues. Germline V CDR1 and CDR2: SEHNR, FQNEAQ (reference sequence). In nucleotides, the CDR3 is TGTGCCAGCAGCCCATGGGACAGGAGCTACTACGAGCAGTACTTC. Protein sequence: CASSPWDRSYYEQYF.

The chain couples TRBV5-1 to TRBJ2-7, with 9 bases identical to TRBD2. This CDR3 comprises 13 residues. Trimming cost V 7 bases and J 4 bases; bases outside gene matches: 6. Germline CDR1 and CDR2: SGHRS and YFSETQ. CDR3 sequence (DNA): TGCGCCAGCGGACTAGCGCCCAGTTACGAGCAGTACTTC. It translates to CASGLAPSYEQYF.

V usage is TRBV7-9 and J usage is TRBJ1-5; D may be TRBD1 (6 bases). Germline loops: CDR1 SEHNR, CDR2 FQNEAQ (reference sequence). The CDR3 runs 16 residues. The V end was cut by 2 bases, the J end by 0 bases, with 11 bases between. The CDR3 coding sequence is TGTGCCAGCAGCTTACCGTGGACAGCTAGCAATCAGCCCCAGCATTTT. Encoded protein: CASSLPWTASNQPQHF. The whole variable domain, remainder taken from reference TRBV7-9 and TRBJ1-5, is DTGVSQNPRHKITKRGQNVTFRCDPISEHNRLYWYRQTLGQGPEFLTYFQNEAQLEKSRLLSDRFSAERPKGSFSTLEIQRTEQGDSAMYLCASSLPWTASNQPQHFGDGTRLSIL.

This clonotype was seen a single time. The genes are TRBV29-1 and TRBJ1-5; D perhaps matches TRBD1 (5 bases). V shed 4 bases and J shed 1 base, with 26 bases lying between them. The CDR3 contains 19 residues. Germline V lookup: CDR1 SQVTM, CDR2 ANQGSEA. The CDR3 nucleotides are TGCAGCGTTGCCGACGGGGCCTCCTCCACCTACCAGAGCAATCAGCCCCAGCATTTT. It specifies CSVADGASSTYQSNQPQHF.

This clonotype was seen once. The chain recombines TRBV7-3 with TRBJ1-5; no definite D call. Trimming cost V 2 bases and J 2 bases, with 13 bases left between them. The CDR3 loop spans 16 amino acids. Per germline, CDR1 SGHTA and CDR2 FQGTGA. This CDR3 reads CASSLGSVVGNQPQHF. The CDR3 bases are TGTGCCAGCAGCTTAGGATCTGTGGTGGGCAATCAGCCCCAGCATTTT. Filled out from reference TRBV7-3 and TRBJ1-5, the complete variable domain reads GAGVSQTPSNKVTEKGKYVELRCDPISGHTALYWYRQSLGQGPEFLIYFQGTGAADDSGLPNDRFFAVRPEGSVSTLKIQRTERGDSAVYLCASSLGSVVGNQPQHFGDGTRLSIL.

This clonotype was seen at least ten times. This rearrangement joins TRBV12-3 or TRBV12-4 to TRBJ2-2, with D tentatively TRBD1 (5 bases). Trimming removed 9 bases at V and 5 bases at J, with 10 bases between. This CDR3 has 12 amino acids. CDR3 sequence (DNA): TGTGCCAGTTTAGCAGGGACCGGGGAGCTGTTTTTT. Residues: CASLAGTGELFF.

The chain has TRBV10-1 and TRBJ2-7, with a tentative D call TRBD2 (6 bases). Looked up from germline, CDR1 is WNHNN and CDR2 is SYGVQD (reference sequence). The CDR3 is 13 residues long. V lost 5 bases, J lost 9 bases, and 17 bases lay in between. The CDR3 region is CASSPGPGGWQYF. In DNA form, the CDR3 reads TGCGCCAGCAGTCCCGGCCCCGGGGGTTGGCAGTACTTC.

This sequence joins TRBV12-3 or TRBV12-4 and TRBJ1-2; D ambiguous. Trimming pared 7 bases from V and 3 bases from J, leaving 15 bases between. This CDR3 is 14 amino acids long. CDR3 DNA sequence: TGTGCCAGCAAACCGGGTGCCGGGTACTATGGCTACACCTTC. Residues: CASKPGAGYYGYTF.

The J gene is TRBJ1-5, the V gene TRBV2; D gene ambiguous. The CDR3 sequence is 15 residues long. Trimming pared 4 bases from V and 0 bases from J, leaving 10 bases between. The germline V gene has CDR1 SNHLY and CDR2 FYNNEI. The CDR3 here is CASSGTVYSNQPQHF. CDR3 nucleotide sequence: TGTGCCAGCAGTGGGACGGTTTATAGCAATCAGCCCCAGCATTTT.

At least ten counts were recorded for this clonotype. The genes are TRBV2 and TRBJ1-2; D unresolved. V was trimmed by 5 bases and J by 8 bases, leaving 12 bases between them. CDR1 is SNHLY and CDR2 is FYNNEI in the germline V gene. The CDR3 runs 12 residues. DNA for the CDR3: TGTGCCAGCAGTATATCCAGATACGGCTACACCTTC. Translating gives CASSISRYGYTF.